The 13 T cell receptor beta chains presented below share a single source sample, sequenced in a study of T cells after yellow fever vaccination. TCRdb reprocessed the 5' RACE reads with MiXCR, giving one entry per CDR3 protein. This sample yields some 340,000 distinct CDR3 sequences, of which around 10% are seen a single time; about 3.3% belongs to the top ten. The input for sequencing was CD4+ T cells sorted from PBMCs, taken 45 days after the yellow fever booster vaccination. The receptors shown here come from a man aged 18-30 years who received the YFV17D yellow fever vaccine.

This chain uses TRBV4-3 with TRBJ2-3; D ambiguous. V was clipped by 1 base and J by 0 bases, with 11 bases between them. CDR1 is LGHNA and CDR2 is YSLEER in the germline V gene. The CDR3 extends over 16 amino acids. The CDR3 sequence is CASSQVSTLSTDTQYF. CDR3 nucleotides: TGCGCCAGCAGCCAAGTTTCCACTCTTAGCACAGATACGCAGTATTTT.

The table lists this clonotype with a few counts. The chain joins TRBV20-1 to TRBJ2-3; perhaps TRBD2 as D (6 bases). The V end was cut by 0 bases, the J end by 2 bases, with 9 bases between. The CDR3 length is 14 residues. Germline assignment: CDR1 DFQATT and CDR2 SNEGSKA (reference sequence). CDR3 residues: CSARDWRDTDTQYF. The CDR3 DNA sequence: TGCAGTGCTAGAGATTGGAGGGACACAGATACGCAGTATTTT.

This clonotype has just a few counts. One end of the junction fails to match germline, which may point to a read error. The chain has TRBV12-3 or TRBV12-4 and TRBJ1-6, with D unresolved. CDR3 length equals 14 residues. The CDR3 sequence is CASSLVPPDSPLHF. CDR3 DNA: TGTGCCAGCAGTTTAGTTCCCCCGGATTCACCCCTCCATTTT.

This clonotype was recorded a few times. This chain links TRBV7-2 with TRBJ1-2; 11 bases match TRBD1. Germline V lookup: CDR1 SGHTA, CDR2 FQGNSA. This CDR3 contains 14 residues. After removal of 3 bases from V and 8 bases from J, the junction contained 5 bases not matched to a gene. The CDR3 here is CASSLDRGHRGYTF. CDR3 in DNA: TGTGCCAGCAGCTTGGACAGGGGGCACAGAGGCTACACCTTC.

This clonotype came up a few times. The chain recombines TRBV6-2 or TRBV6-3 with TRBJ2-7; TRBD1 is a possible D gene (5 bases). The V and J ends lost 6 bases and 1 base respectively, with 10 bases between them. Germline lookup yields CDR1 MNHEY and CDR2 SVGEGT. The CDR3 sequence is 13 residues long. CDR3 DNA: TGTGCCAGCAGCGAAAGGGGTTCCTACGAGCAGTACGTC. Its protein product is CASSERGSYEQYV.

This clonotype was seen a few times. J is TRBJ1-5 and V is TRBV6-6, with D uncertain. This CDR3 has 12 residues. Trimming pared 10 bases from V and 4 bases from J, leaving 11 bases between. Germline values: CDR1 MNHNY, CDR2 SVGAGI (reference sequence). The CDR3 sequence is CATHQGNQPQHF. As DNA, the CDR3 is TGTGCCACCCACCAAGGGAATCAGCCCCAGCATTTT.

This clonotype was recorded a few times. The chain links TRBV10-3 to TRBJ1-5; 8 bases line up with TRBD1. V trimming: 4 bases; J trimming: 5 bases; junction bases outside the gene matches: 7. The CDR3 spans 15 residues. Per germline, CDR1 ENHRY and CDR2 SYGVKD. The DNA for the CDR3 is TGTGCCATCAGTGGCCGGGACAGGACGTATCAGCCCCAGCATTTT. Protein product: CAISGRDRTYQPQHF.

This clonotype occurred a few times. V and J are TRBV7-2 and TRBJ2-7; D is possibly TRBD1 (6 bases). The CDR3 spans 17 residues. Trimming stripped 5 bases from V and 6 bases from J, with 26 bases between. Germline values: CDR1 SGHTA, CDR2 FQGNSA. Here the CDR3 reads CASSAFPGQGPSGEQYV. The CDR3 nucleotides are TGTGCCAGCAGCGCCTTCCCAGGGCAGGGGCCGTCAGGCGAGCAGTACGTC.

This chain links TRBV12-3 or TRBV12-4 with TRBJ2-2; D is uncertain. The CDR3 length is 13 residues. V was cut by 3 bases and J by 5 bases, with 7 bases left in between. The CDR3, as DNA: TGTGCCAGCAGTTTTTCCTGGACCGGGGAGCTGTTTTTT. It yields the protein CASSFSWTGELFF.

CDR3 loop: CASSPQLAAADTQYF. DNA of the CDR3: TGTGCCAGCAGCCCACAACTAGCGGCCGCGGATACGCAGTATTTT. The rearrangement joins TRBV11-2 to TRBJ2-3; 8 nucleotides agree with TRBD2. Germline V gives CDR1 SGHAT, CDR2 FQNNGV. There are 15 residues in the CDR3. Trimming took 5 bases from V and 6 from J; bases not matched to a gene: 10.

The chain carries TRBV4-1 and TRBJ1-2; TRBD1 matches at 8 bases. From germline, CDR1 is MGHRA and CDR2 YSYEKL. J was trimmed by 3 bases and V by 1 base; bases with no gene match: 10. The CDR3 is 17 amino acids. CDR3 bases: TGCGCCAGCAGCCAAGTAATAGGGACAGGAGGGGACTATGGCTACACCTTC. Protein product: CASSQVIGTGGDYGYTF.

This clonotype appeared many times. This chain joins TRBV12-3 or TRBV12-4 and TRBJ1-5, with D tentatively TRBD1 (5 bases). The V gene lost 6 bases and the J gene lost 2 bases, with 11 bases spanning the gap. This CDR3 has 14 residues. The CDR3 DNA reads TGTGCCAGCAGCCTGGGACCGGGCAATCAGCCCCAGCATTTT. The encoded protein is CASSLGPGNQPQHF.

This clonotype was recorded a few times. V is TRBV4-2 and J is TRBJ2-7; 11 bases agree with TRBD2. The CDR3 loop spans 16 amino acids. J lost 2 bases, V lost 0 bases, and 3 bases had no gene match. Germline CDR1 LGHNA, CDR2 YNFKEQ. Written as DNA, the CDR3 is TGTGCCAGCAGCCAAGATCCTAGCGGGGGGCCCTACGAGCAGTACTTC. It encodes CASSQDPSGGPYEQYF.